The clone carrying this T cell receptor beta chain was detected only once. Its antigen is still unknown. Trimming cost V 6 bases and J 4 bases; bases outside gene matches: 6. The CDR3 covers 13 residues. Germline V gene lookup returns CDR1 MGHDK and CDR2 SYGVNS. The protocol was immunoSEQ multiplex PCR, while the TCRdb copy is restricted to in-frame clones and leaves out a portion. The repertoire holds just under 30,000 clones, with about 70% as singletons. Exposure to brentuximab vedotin varied, and each patient had relapsed following autologous stem cell transplantation. The best responses consisted of complete response, partial response or progressive disease. The data stem from a study of PD-1 blockade in classical Hodgkin lymphoma. Study-wide context: Nivolumab was given intravenously to patients at 3 mg/kg every 2 weeks. Study-wide points: By cycle point C4D1, TCR diversity had risen significantly in CD4+ cells (but not CD8+ cells). Lower baseline TCR diversity was reported for newly diagnosed patients than for healthy donors.

This receptor was identified in a human donor with classical Hodgkin lymphoma. The chain employs TRBV25-1 and TRBJ2-7; TRBD2 aligns across 7 bases. The source was peripheral blood mononuclear cells (PBMCs), collected before the second cycle of nivolumab. The CDR3 DNA follows: TGTGCCAGCAGCCAGACGGGGGGATACGAGCAGTACTTC. Translation gives CASSQTGGYEQYF.